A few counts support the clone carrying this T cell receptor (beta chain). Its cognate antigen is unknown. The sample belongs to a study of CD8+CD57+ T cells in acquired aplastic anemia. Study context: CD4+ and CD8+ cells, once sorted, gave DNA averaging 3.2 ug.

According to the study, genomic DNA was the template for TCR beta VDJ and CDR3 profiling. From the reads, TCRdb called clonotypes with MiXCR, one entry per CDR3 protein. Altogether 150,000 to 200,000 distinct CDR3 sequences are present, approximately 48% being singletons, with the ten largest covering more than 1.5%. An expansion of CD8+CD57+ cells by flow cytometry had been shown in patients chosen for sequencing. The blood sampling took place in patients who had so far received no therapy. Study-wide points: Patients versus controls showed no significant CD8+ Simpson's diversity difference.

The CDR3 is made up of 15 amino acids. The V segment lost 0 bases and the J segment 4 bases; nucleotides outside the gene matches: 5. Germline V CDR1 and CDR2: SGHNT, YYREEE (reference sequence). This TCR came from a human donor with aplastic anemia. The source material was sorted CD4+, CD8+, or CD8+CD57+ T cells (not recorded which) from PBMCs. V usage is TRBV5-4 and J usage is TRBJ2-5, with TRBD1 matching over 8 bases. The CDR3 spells CASSLVQGALETQYF. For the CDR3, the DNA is TGTGCCAGCAGCTTGGTGCAGGGGGCATTAGAGACCCAGTACTTC.